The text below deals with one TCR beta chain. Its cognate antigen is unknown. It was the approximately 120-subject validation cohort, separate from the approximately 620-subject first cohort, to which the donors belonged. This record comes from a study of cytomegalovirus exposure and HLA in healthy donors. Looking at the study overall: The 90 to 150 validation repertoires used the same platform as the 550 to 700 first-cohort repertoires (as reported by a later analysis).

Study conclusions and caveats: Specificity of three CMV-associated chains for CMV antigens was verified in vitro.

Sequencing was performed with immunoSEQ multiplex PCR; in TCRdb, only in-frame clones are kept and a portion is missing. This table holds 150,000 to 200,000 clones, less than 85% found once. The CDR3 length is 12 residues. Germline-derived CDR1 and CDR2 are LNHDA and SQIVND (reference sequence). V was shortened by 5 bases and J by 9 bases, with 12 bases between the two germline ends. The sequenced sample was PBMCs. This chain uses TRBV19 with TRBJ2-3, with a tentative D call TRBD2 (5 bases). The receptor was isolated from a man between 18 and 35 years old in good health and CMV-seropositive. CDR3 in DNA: TGTGCCAGTAGTCCAACTAGGAACACGCAGTATTTT. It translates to CASSPTRNTQYF.